These T cell receptor beta chains were read from a single sample in a study of blood T cell repertoires in COVID-19. Sequencing was performed with immunoSEQ multiplex PCR; in TCRdb, only in-frame clones are kept and a portion is missing. The data hold approximately 260,000 clones, with around 90% observed a single time. Sequencing was performed on PBMCs or T cells enriched from blood (not recorded which). The receptors derive from a woman in her twenties or thirties with acute COVID-19. CDR3s include the opening cysteine and the closing phenylalanine or tryptophan. D genes are given only for firm matches. Size is stated for part of the rows, as once, few or many counts, or as a class when the clone is expanded.

clone_size,j_call,d_call,v_call,cdr3_nt,cdr3_aa
NA,TRBJ2-5,NA,TRBV28,TGTGCCAGCAGTTTTTCAGTTTGGGGAGGAGGCCAAGAGACCCAGTACTTC,CASSFSVWGGGQETQYF
few,TRBJ1-2,TRBD1,TRBV3-1/TRBV3-2,TGTGCCAGCAGCCAAGGGACAGGGGGATTGGACTATGGCTACACCTTC,CASSQGTGGLDYGYTF
NA,TRBJ2-1,NA,TRBV5-1,TGCGCCAGCAGCCCCCAGGTTACCCACAATGAGCAGTTCTTC,CASSPQVTHNEQFF
NA,TRBJ2-5,NA,TRBV7-8,TGTGCCAGCAGCTTAGTCGGGAGCCCAGAGACCCAGTACTTC,CASSLVGSPETQYF
NA,TRBJ1-3,TRBD1,TRBV6-4,TGTGCCAGCAGAGGGACAGGCTCTGGAAACACCATATATTTT,CASRGTGSGNTIYF
NA,TRBJ2-7,TRBD2,TRBV2,TGTGCCAGCAGTGAAAGGGCGGGAGGGCTTTACGAGCAGTACTTC,CASSERAGGLYEQYF
NA,TRBJ2-2,TRBD2,TRBV27,TGTGCCAGCAGTCCCAGGACTAGTTGGGCCGGGGAGCTGTTTTTT,CASSPRTSWAGELFF
NA,TRBJ1-3,NA,TRBV21-1,TGTGCCAGCATCGGGACATTTGGAAACACCATATATTTT,CASIGTFGNTIYF
NA,TRBJ2-7,TRBD1,TRBV7-9,TGTGCCAGCAGCTTAGAGGCAGGGGGATCCTACGAGCAGTACTTC,CASSLEAGGSYEQYF
NA,TRBJ1-6,NA,TRBV28,TGTGCCAGCAGTTTATCCCCGGGGGGCCTCTATAATTCACCCCTCCACTTT,CASSLSPGGLYNSPLHF
NA,TRBJ1-5,TRBD1,TRBV6-6,TGTGCCAGCGTGGACAGGGTTGTCGATCAGCCCCAGCATTTT,CASVDRVVDQPQHF
many,TRBJ2-3,TRBD2,TRBV7-8,TGTGCCAGCAGCTTATGGGCGGGGCGGGGGGGCCCCACAGATACGCAGTATTTT,CASSLWAGRGGPTDTQYF
NA,TRBJ2-1,TRBD1,TRBV27,TGTGCCAGCAGTTTAGCTCGGACAGGGGCTCCCGTCGGCAATGAGCAGTTCTTC,CASSLARTGAPVGNEQFF
NA,TRBJ1-1,NA,TRBV10-3,TGTGCCGCAGGGTCGGAGGGGACGAAAGCTTTCTTT,CAAGSEGTKAFF
NA,TRBJ2-7,TRBD1,TRBV5-6,TGTGCCAGCAGCCGGACAGGGGGACGGGGCGAGCAGTACTTC,CASSRTGGRGEQYF
NA,TRBJ2-1,NA,TRBV2,TGTGCCAGCAGCGTCGGGACTCACAATGAGCAGTTCTTC,CASSVGTHNEQFF
NA,TRBJ2-1,NA,TRBV13,TGTGCCAGCAGCTTAGCTCCGGTAGCGCAGTACAATGAGCAGTTCTTC,CASSLAPVAQYNEQFF
NA,TRBJ1-5,NA,TRBV19,TGTGCCAGTAGTCGGGAAGGATCGACATATAGCAATCAGCCCCAGCATTTT,CASSREGSTYSNQPQHF
NA,TRBJ2-2,TRBD2,TRBV2,TGTGCCAGCACGGTCGGGACTAGCGGAGCCGGGGAGCTGTTTTTT,CASTVGTSGAGELFF
NA,TRBJ2-7,NA,TRBV19,TGTGCCAGTAGTCGGGACACTTACGAGCAGTACTTC,CASSRDTYEQYF
NA,TRBJ2-1,TRBD2,TRBV7-9,TGTGCCAGCAGCCCCGGTGCGGGAGGGTCGTACAATGAGCAGTTCTTC,CASSPGAGGSYNEQFF
NA,TRBJ2-1,NA,TRBV2,TGTGCCAGCAGACCCAGGAGCGGTGCGGGGAACAGACTCAATGAGCAGTTCTTC,CASRPRSGAGNRLNEQFF
NA,TRBJ2-4,NA,TRBV27,TGTGCCAGCAGTTTAGGCAGGGGTCCCGCCAAAAACATTCAGTACTTC,CASSLGRGPAKNIQYF
NA,TRBJ2-1,TRBD2,TRBV5-6,TGTGCCAGCAGCTTCCTCTCCGGGACTAGCGGGAAGTTAGGTGAGCAGTTCTTC,CASSFLSGTSGKLGEQFF
NA,TRBJ2-1,NA,TRBV25-1,TGTGCCAGCAGTGAGGGGGGACGCTGGAGCTCCTACAATGAGCAGTTCTTC,CASSEGGRWSSYNEQFF
NA,TRBJ2-5,TRBD2,TRBV30,TGTGCCTGGAGTGGCGAGCGGGGGGGCCGGGAGACCCAGTACTTC,CAWSGERGGRETQYF
NA,TRBJ2-4,NA,TRBV6-2/TRBV6-3,TGTGCCAGCAGTCATGGTCGGAACATTCAGTACTTC,CASSHGRNIQYF
NA,TRBJ2-1,TRBD2,TRBV25-1,TGTGCCAGCAGTGCGGGACTAGCGGGGGACAATGAGCAGTTCTTC,CASSAGLAGDNEQFF
NA,TRBJ1-1,NA,TRBV6-6,TGTGCCTCCCAACAGGCCATGGTCCGGAACACTGAAGCTTTCTTT,CASQQAMVRNTEAFF
NA,TRBJ2-3,NA,TRBV5-1,TGCGCCAGCAGCTTGGGGCACAGGACAGATACGCAGTATTTT,CASSLGHRTDTQYF
few,TRBJ2-1,NA,TRBV18,TGTGCCAGCTCCAAGGCTAGCCTGAAAGTTAGCTCCTACAATGAGCAGTTCTTC,CASSKASLKVSSYNEQFF
NA,TRBJ2-4,NA,TRBV19,TGTGCCAGCAAAAATTCCGGGGGTTCAGGGGGGAACATTCAGTACTTC,CASKNSGGSGGNIQYF
NA,TRBJ2-1,NA,TRBV29-1,TGCAGCGTTGAATCGACGCGGGAAAGTGAGCAGTTCTTC,CSVESTRESEQFF
NA,TRBJ1-2,NA,TRBV12-3/TRBV12-4,TGTGCCAGCAGTCCCCGAGGGATTTATGGCTACACCTTC,CASSPRGIYGYTF
NA,TRBJ2-2,TRBD1,TRBV11-2,TGTGCCAGCAGCTTGGGACAGAGACCAGCCGGGGAGCTGTTTTTT,CASSLGQRPAGELFF
NA,TRBJ2-5,NA,TRBV7-2,TGTGCCAGCAGCTTACAGGGAAGGTTGGAGACCCAGTACTTC,CASSLQGRLETQYF
NA,TRBJ2-7,TRBD1,TRBV10-3,TGTGCCATCAGTGGGGAGGGACAGGGGAGCTCCTACGAGCAGTACTTC,CAISGEGQGSSYEQYF
NA,TRBJ2-1,NA,TRBV6-5,TGTGCCAGCAGTTACGGGGGACACTCCTACAATGAGCAGTTCTTC,CASSYGGHSYNEQFF
NA,TRBJ2-3,TRBD2,TRBV13,TGTGCCAGCAGCTCTCGGAGCGGGAGGACAGATACGCAGTATTTT,CASSSRSGRTDTQYF
NA,TRBJ2-5,NA,TRBV28,TGTGCCAGCAGTTTAACTCAGGAAGAGACCCAGTACTTC,CASSLTQEETQYF
NA,TRBJ2-1,NA,TRBV7-8,TGTGCCAGCAGCTTAGAGAGGACAGTCGAGCAGTTCTTC,CASSLERTVEQFF
NA,TRBJ2-4,TRBD1,TRBV19,TGTGCCAGTAGTATAGTGTTCACAGGGGAAGAAAACATTCAGTACTTC,CASSIVFTGEENIQYF
NA,TRBJ2-6,NA,TRBV6-1,TGTGCCAGCAGTGACTTGAACTTCTCTGGGGCCAACGTCCTGACTTTC,CASSDLNFSGANVLTF
NA,TRBJ2-7,NA,TRBV5-5,TGTGCCAGCAGCTGGGGGGACGCGCAATACTTC,CASSWGDAQYF
once,TRBJ1-1,TRBD1,TRBV7-9,TGTGCCAGCAGCTTAGGCAGGACAGGAGACACTGAAGCTTTCTTT,CASSLGRTGDTEAFF
NA,TRBJ2-5,TRBD1,TRBV6-5,TGTGCCAGCAGTTACTCTGGGACAGGGGGCACGGAGACCCAGTACTTC,CASSYSGTGGTETQYF
once,TRBJ1-1,NA,TRBV5-1,TGCGCCAGCAGCTCGGACGGGGGGAACACTGAAGCTTTCTTT,CASSSDGGNTEAFF
once,TRBJ2-1,NA,TRBV7-3,TGTGCCAGCAGCTTAACTCAGGGGAGTGAGCAGTTCTTC,CASSLTQGSEQFF